This is a list of T cell receptor beta chains from one sample in a study of somatic mutations in cytotoxic T cells in rheumatoid arthritis. Assay: immunoSEQ multiplex PCR; the TCRdb copy retains only in-frame clones and omits some. The sample records around 20,000 clones, about 80% being singletons. What was sequenced was CD8+ T cells sorted from blood. All receptors come from a man between 18 and 29 years old with rheumatoid arthritis. Both conserved end residues are part of each CDR3. D genes are given only for firm matches. Clone size appears in some rows only: once, few, many, or a class for an expanded clone.

abundance	j_gene	v_gene	d_gene	CDR3nt	CDR3aa
.	TRBJ1-3	TRBV7-9	.	TGTGCCAGCAGCTTAGGGTTTACTCCTGGAAACACCATATATTTT	CASSLGFTPGNTIYF
.	TRBJ2-5	TRBV18	TRBD2	TGTGCCAGCTCACCTTCCGGGACTAGGAGGCGACAGACCCAGTACTTC	CASSPSGTRRRQTQYF
.	TRBJ2-2	TRBV7-6	.	TGTGCCAGCAGCTTAGGTTTGGGTCGGCCGAACACCGGGGAGCTGTTTTTT	CASSLGLGRPNTGELFF
.	TRBJ2-2	TRBV7-3	.	TGTGCCAGCAGCTTAGCAGGCACGAACACCGGGGAGCTGTTTTTT	CASSLAGTNTGELFF
.	TRBJ1-2	TRBV28	.	TGTGCCAGCAGTCCCTTCCGGACAGTTCCATATGGCTACACCTTC	CASSPFRTVPYGYTF
.	TRBJ2-2	TRBV5-4	.	TGTGCCAGCACCCTATACGGGCCCGGGGCCGGGGAGCTGTTTTTT	CASTLYGPGAGELFF
few	TRBJ1-6	TRBV19	.	TGTGCCAGTAGTATCTTGGGTCAGGCGGAATATAATTCACCCCTCCACTTT	CASSILGQAEYNSPLHF
.	TRBJ2-3	TRBV4-2	TRBD2	TGTGCCAGCAGCCAACGGGGACTAGCGGGGGGGCCTACAGATACGCAGTATTTT	CASSQRGLAGGPTDTQYF
.	TRBJ2-3	TRBV9	TRBD2	TGTGCCAGCAGCTCGACTAGCGGGGGGGCGTCCGATACGCAGTATTTT	CASSSTSGGASDTQYF
.	TRBJ2-5	TRBV9	.	TGTGCCAGCAGCCCGAGAGTGGGAGTGGAGACCCAGTACTTC	CASSPRVGVETQYF
.	TRBJ2-1	TRBV6-5	TRBD2	TGTGCCAGCAGTTACTCACCAGGACTAGTCGATGAGCAGTTCTTC	CASSYSPGLVDEQFF
.	TRBJ1-1	TRBV7-3	.	TGTGCCAGCAGCTTAAATCGTTTGGTCAACACTGAAGCTTTCTTT	CASSLNRLVNTEAFF
.	TRBJ1-2	TRBV19	.	TGTGCCAGTAGTATGGGTCCAAATCCCTATGGCTACACCTTC	CASSMGPNPYGYTF
.	TRBJ2-7	TRBV28	.	TGTGCCAGCAGTCTCACGCTCGGCCCTAACTACGAGCAGTACTTC	CASSLTLGPNYEQYF
few	TRBJ2-2	TRBV6-1	.	TGTGCCAGCAGTGAAGGGGAGGGGGCCGGGGAGCTGTTTTTT	CASSEGEGAGELFF
.	TRBJ1-1	TRBV6-5	TRBD1	TGTGCCAGCAGTTACGGACAGGGGGCCGGTGAAGCTTTCTTT	CASSYGQGAGEAFF
few	TRBJ1-2	TRBV6-1	.	TGTGCCAGCAGAGGTTGGGGGGTCGGTGGCTACACCTTC	CASRGWGVGGYTF
.	TRBJ2-5	TRBV7-9	TRBD1	TGTGCCAGCAGATCCCGACAGGGCCAAGAGACCCAGTACTTC	CASRSRQGQETQYF
.	TRBJ2-7	TRBV7-9	.	TGTGCCAGCAGCCTATACGGGGATGTGGGCGAGCAGTACTTC	CASSLYGDVGEQYF
few	TRBJ2-7	TRBV28	.	TGTGCCAGCAGTTTACCAGGGAATCCCTACGAGCAGTACTTC	CASSLPGNPYEQYF